This is a list of T cell receptor beta chains from one sample in a study of blood T cell repertoires in COVID-19. Clones were sequenced by immunoSEQ multiplex PCR, and TCRdb holds only the in-frame ones, with some missing. Among roughly 200,000 clones, approximately 81% were seen once, and the ten largest hold 15% to 20%. The sequenced sample was peripheral blood. Every receptor here comes from an elderly woman with active or convalescent COVID-19. The CDR3 runs from the conserved cysteine through the conserved F or W. Each record gives: J gene, V gene, D gene, clone size, CDR3 protein, CDR3 DNA. The D gene is left open where the match is weak. Expanded clones get a size class; other rows say once, few or many, or leave the size out.

j_gene: TRBJ2-1; v_gene: TRBV19; d_gene: TRBD2; abundance: few; CDR3aa: CASSGGLATRRGYEQFF; CDR3nt: TGTGCCAGTAGTGGAGGACTAGCGACAAGAAGGGGGTATGAGCAGTTCTTC
j_gene: TRBJ2-5; v_gene: TRBV6-6; d_gene: -; abundance: -; CDR3aa: CAGGAAETQYF; CDR3nt: TGTGCCGGGGGGGCAGCGGAGACCCAGTACTTC
j_gene: TRBJ2-3; v_gene: TRBV28; d_gene: TRBD2; abundance: -; CDR3aa: CASSLYGRGGRDTQYF; CDR3nt: TGTGCCAGCAGTTTATATGGGCGGGGGGGCCGAGATACGCAGTATTTT
j_gene: TRBJ1-5; v_gene: TRBV11-2; d_gene: TRBD1; abundance: -; CDR3aa: CASSPDRTQNQPQHF; CDR3nt: TGTGCCAGCAGCCCGGACAGGACCCAAAATCAGCCCCAGCATTTT
j_gene: TRBJ2-1; v_gene: TRBV24-1; d_gene: -; abundance: -; CDR3aa: CATSDTGLSSYNEQFF; CDR3nt: TGTGCCACCAGTGACACGGGACTTAGCTCCTACAATGAGCAGTTCTTC
j_gene: TRBJ2-3; v_gene: TRBV4-3; d_gene: -; abundance: -; CDR3aa: CASSPGDSGTDTQYF; CDR3nt: TGCGCCAGCAGCCCCGGGGACTCGGGAACAGATACGCAGTATTTT
j_gene: TRBJ1-4; v_gene: TRBV30; d_gene: -; abundance: -; CDR3aa: CAWSVRVEKLFF; CDR3nt: TGTGCCTGGAGTGTCAGGGTGGAGAAACTGTTTTTT
j_gene: TRBJ2-6; v_gene: TRBV19; d_gene: TRBD1; abundance: -; CDR3aa: CASSVTGTASSGANVLTF; CDR3nt: TGTGCCAGTAGTGTAACCGGGACAGCTTCCTCTGGGGCCAACGTCCTGACTTTC
j_gene: TRBJ1-5; v_gene: TRBV19; d_gene: -; abundance: -; CDR3aa: CASSIDQGQYQPQHF; CDR3nt: TGTGCCAGTAGTATAGATCAAGGACAGTATCAGCCCCAGCATTTT
j_gene: TRBJ2-1; v_gene: TRBV5-4; d_gene: TRBD2; abundance: -; CDR3aa: CASSRGGLAGGKEQFF; CDR3nt: TGTGCCAGCAGCAGGGGGGGACTAGCGGGAGGAAAGGAGCAGTTCTTC
j_gene: TRBJ2-1; v_gene: TRBV11-3; d_gene: TRBD2; abundance: -; CDR3aa: CASSLPRGRGINNEQFF; CDR3nt: TGTGCCAGCAGCTTGCCCAGAGGGCGGGGGATTAACAATGAGCAGTTCTTC
j_gene: TRBJ2-1; v_gene: TRBV5-1; d_gene: -; abundance: -; CDR3aa: CASSPDQASDSYNEQFF; CDR3nt: TGCGCCAGCAGCCCCGACCAGGCCTCTGACTCCTACAATGAGCAGTTCTTC
j_gene: TRBJ2-3; v_gene: TRBV7-3; d_gene: TRBD2; abundance: -; CDR3aa: CASSLRTRAGAADTQYF; CDR3nt: TGTGCCAGCAGCTTAAGAACCCGCGCGGGAGCGGCAGATACGCAGTATTTT
j_gene: TRBJ1-2; v_gene: TRBV7-2; d_gene: TRBD1; abundance: -; CDR3aa: CASSLAGTGIYYGYTF; CDR3nt: TGTGCCAGCAGCTTAGCCGGGACAGGCATTTACTATGGCTACACCTTC
j_gene: TRBJ1-3; v_gene: TRBV7-2; d_gene: -; abundance: -; CDR3aa: CASSLSTPSSGNTIYF; CDR3nt: TGTGCCAGCAGCTTATCGACTCCCAGCTCTGGAAACACCATATATTTT
j_gene: TRBJ2-6; v_gene: TRBV5-1; d_gene: -; abundance: -; CDR3aa: CASSSWEVVGANVLTF; CDR3nt: TGCGCCAGCAGCTCGTGGGAGGTGGTAGGGGCCAACGTCCTGACTTTC
j_gene: TRBJ1-5; v_gene: TRBV7-2; d_gene: -; abundance: -; CDR3aa: CASSTGPSAQPQHF; CDR3nt: TGTGCCAGCAGCACAGGACCCAGCGCCCAGCCCCAGCATTTT
j_gene: TRBJ2-5; v_gene: TRBV9; d_gene: -; abundance: -; CDR3aa: CASSLGGGRQETQYF; CDR3nt: TGTGCCAGCAGCTTGGGAGGGGGTCGCCAAGAGACCCAGTACTTC
j_gene: TRBJ2-2; v_gene: TRBV5-1; d_gene: TRBD2; abundance: -; CDR3aa: CASSLALAGTGELFF; CDR3nt: TGCGCCAGCAGCTTGGCCCTAGCGGGAACCGGGGAGCTGTTTTTT
j_gene: TRBJ2-7; v_gene: TRBV30; d_gene: TRBD2; abundance: -; CDR3aa: CAWSLWGLDEQYF; CDR3nt: TGTGCCTGGAGTTTATGGGGACTAGACGAGCAGTACTTC
j_gene: TRBJ2-7; v_gene: TRBV5-1; d_gene: -; abundance: -; CDR3aa: CASSFGTFSYEQYF; CDR3nt: TGCGCCAGCAGCTTCGGGACATTTTCCTACGAGCAGTACTTC
j_gene: TRBJ1-2; v_gene: TRBV30; d_gene: -; abundance: -; CDR3aa: CAWSVTDYGYTF; CDR3nt: TGTGCCTGGAGTGTGACAGATTATGGCTACACCTTC
j_gene: TRBJ2-6; v_gene: TRBV27; d_gene: TRBD1; abundance: -; CDR3aa: CASSWTGGRGANVLTF; CDR3nt: TGTGCCAGCAGCTGGACAGGGGGAAGAGGGGCCAACGTCCTGACTTTC
j_gene: TRBJ2-7; v_gene: TRBV12-5; d_gene: -; abundance: -; CDR3aa: CASGLSAGRRLYYEQYF; CDR3nt: TGTGCTAGTGGTTTGTCCGCGGGAAGACGGCTCTACTACGAGCAGTACTTC
j_gene: TRBJ2-3; v_gene: TRBV4-1; d_gene: -; abundance: -; CDR3aa: CASSQGRGGGTDTQYF; CDR3nt: TGCGCCAGCAGCCAAGGGAGAGGGGGTGGCACAGATACGCAGTATTTT
j_gene: TRBJ2-1; v_gene: TRBV20-1; d_gene: -; abundance: -; CDR3aa: CSVVGNEQFF; CDR3nt: TGCAGCGTAGTCGGCAATGAGCAGTTCTTC
j_gene: TRBJ1-1; v_gene: TRBV7-9; d_gene: -; abundance: -; CDR3aa: CASSLARGDGEAFF; CDR3nt: TGTGCCAGCAGCTTAGCTCGGGGGGATGGAGAGGCTTTCTTT
j_gene: TRBJ1-2; v_gene: TRBV7-2; d_gene: TRBD1; abundance: -; CDR3aa: CASSLGQGASYGYTF; CDR3nt: TGTGCCAGCAGCTTAGGACAGGGGGCGAGCTATGGCTACACCTTC
j_gene: TRBJ2-6; v_gene: TRBV7-3; d_gene: TRBD1; abundance: -; CDR3aa: CASSLKRSGTGSSGANVLTF; CDR3nt: TGTGCCAGCAGCTTAAAACGAAGCGGGACAGGGAGCTCTGGGGCCAACGTCCTGACTTTC
j_gene: TRBJ2-7; v_gene: TRBV21-1; d_gene: -; abundance: -; CDR3aa: CASSRTGPYEQYF; CDR3nt: TGTGCCAGCAGCCGGACAGGGCCTTACGAGCAGTACTTC
j_gene: TRBJ2-2; v_gene: TRBV27; d_gene: TRBD2; abundance: -; CDR3aa: CASLGTSGRNTGELFF; CDR3nt: TGTGCCAGCCTGGGGACTAGCGGGAGAAACACCGGGGAGCTGTTTTTT
j_gene: TRBJ1-4; v_gene: TRBV14; d_gene: TRBD1; abundance: -; CDR3aa: CASSDNRGATNEKLFF; CDR3nt: TGTGCCAGCAGCGATAACAGGGGAGCAACTAATGAAAAACTGTTTTTT
j_gene: TRBJ2-5; v_gene: TRBV28; d_gene: -; abundance: -; CDR3aa: CASRTQKSRQETQYF; CDR3nt: TGTGCCAGCAGGACACAGAAATCGCGCCAAGAGACCCAGTACTTC
j_gene: TRBJ2-7; v_gene: TRBV4-3; d_gene: TRBD2; abundance: -; CDR3aa: CASSQDRGRDYERYF; CDR3nt: TGCGCCAGCAGCCAAGATCGCGGGAGGGACTACGAGCGGTACTTC
j_gene: TRBJ2-2; v_gene: TRBV5-1; d_gene: -; abundance: once; CDR3aa: CASGDRYANTGELFF; CDR3nt: TGCGCCAGCGGTGACAGATACGCGAACACCGGGGAGCTGTTTTTT
j_gene: TRBJ1-1; v_gene: TRBV29-1; d_gene: TRBD1; abundance: -; CDR3aa: CSVDPRTGHTEAFF; CDR3nt: TGCAGCGTTGACCCAAGGACAGGACACACTGAAGCTTTCTTT
j_gene: TRBJ1-1; v_gene: TRBV6-5; d_gene: -; abundance: -; CDR3aa: CASRGSLNTEAFF; CDR3nt: TGTGCCAGCAGGGGCAGTTTGAACACTGAAGCTTTCTTT
j_gene: TRBJ2-7; v_gene: TRBV3-1/TRBV3-2; d_gene: TRBD1; abundance: -; CDR3aa: CASSQPKTGGGYEQYF; CDR3nt: TGTGCCAGCAGCCAACCTAAGACAGGGGGAGGCTACGAGCAGTACTTC
j_gene: TRBJ1-5; v_gene: TRBV19; d_gene: TRBD1; abundance: -; CDR3aa: CASSPFDRVGSNQPQHF; CDR3nt: TGTGCCAGTAGTCCCTTCGACAGGGTGGGTAGCAATCAGCCCCAGCATTTT
j_gene: TRBJ2-1; v_gene: TRBV11-2; d_gene: -; abundance: once; CDR3aa: CASSLGAGAVNEQFF; CDR3nt: TGTGCCAGCAGCTTAGGTGCGGGGGCAGTCAATGAGCAGTTCTTC
j_gene: TRBJ1-5; v_gene: TRBV7-8; d_gene: TRBD1; abundance: once; CDR3aa: CASSSRDRGAPGNQPQHF; CDR3nt: TGTGCCAGCAGCAGCCGGGACAGGGGCGCGCCTGGCAATCAGCCCCAGCATTTT
j_gene: TRBJ2-2; v_gene: TRBV4-1; d_gene: TRBD1; abundance: -; CDR3aa: CASSQGTGVSPGELFF; CDR3nt: TGCGCCAGCAGCCAAGGGACAGGGGTCAGTCCCGGGGAGCTGTTTTTT
j_gene: TRBJ2-3; v_gene: TRBV5-1; d_gene: -; abundance: -; CDR3aa: CASSLVEGTDTQYF; CDR3nt: TGCGCCAGCAGCTTGGTGGAGGGCACAGATACGCAGTATTTT